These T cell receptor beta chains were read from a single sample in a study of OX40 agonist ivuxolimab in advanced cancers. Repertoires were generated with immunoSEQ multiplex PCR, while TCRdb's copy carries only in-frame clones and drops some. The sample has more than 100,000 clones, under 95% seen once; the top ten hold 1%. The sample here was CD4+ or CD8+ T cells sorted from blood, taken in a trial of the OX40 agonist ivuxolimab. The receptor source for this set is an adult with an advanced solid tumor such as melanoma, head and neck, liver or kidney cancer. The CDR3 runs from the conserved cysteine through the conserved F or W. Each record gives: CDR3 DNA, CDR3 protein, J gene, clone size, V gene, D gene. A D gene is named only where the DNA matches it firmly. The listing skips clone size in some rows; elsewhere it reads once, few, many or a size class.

TGTGCCAGCAGAGAGCCGGGCACCTACGAGCAGTACTTC,CASREPGTYEQYF,TRBJ2-7,NA,TRBV7-1,NA
TGTGCCAGCAGTTTCGGGCAGGGGGCTAACGAGCAGTACTTC,CASSFGQGANEQYF,TRBJ2-7,NA,TRBV28,TRBD1
TGTGCCAGCAGCGCCCGACTAGCGGGAGTGGGGGAGCTGTTTTTT,CASSARLAGVGELFF,TRBJ2-2,NA,TRBV7-3,TRBD2
TGTGCCAGCAGTTCATGGACAGGGTCTAACTATGGCTACACCTTC,CASSSWTGSNYGYTF,TRBJ1-2,NA,TRBV27,TRBD1
TGTGCCAGCAGGACGAATGGGGTTCGGAGCACTGAAGCTTTCTTT,CASRTNGVRSTEAFF,TRBJ1-1,once,TRBV6-5,NA
TGTGCTAGTGGTTTGAGCCCCACTGAAGCTTTCTTT,CASGLSPTEAFF,TRBJ1-1,once,TRBV12-5,NA
TGTGCCAGCAGCACCCGAGCGGAGAGCTCCTACAATGAGCAGTTCTTC,CASSTRAESSYNEQFF,TRBJ2-1,NA,TRBV11-2,NA
TGTGCCAGCTCACCGGGACTAGCGGGGGGGCCCTCCTACGAGCAGTACTTC,CASSPGLAGGPSYEQYF,TRBJ2-7,NA,TRBV18,TRBD2
TGTGCCAGTAAGAGGACTAGCGGGAGTAGCGAGCAGTACTTC,CASKRTSGSSEQYF,TRBJ2-7,NA,TRBV6-4,TRBD2
TGTGCCAGCAGCCTTGCCAGGAGAGGAGGCTATGGCTACACCTTC,CASSLARRGGYGYTF,TRBJ1-2,once,TRBV28,NA
TGTGCCAGCAGCCTTAACTACGAGCAGTACTTC,CASSLNYEQYF,TRBJ2-7,NA,TRBV6-6,NA
TGCGCCAGCAGCCGCTGGGGACAGTTGGCAGATACGCAGTATTTT,CASSRWGQLADTQYF,TRBJ2-3,NA,TRBV5-4,TRBD1